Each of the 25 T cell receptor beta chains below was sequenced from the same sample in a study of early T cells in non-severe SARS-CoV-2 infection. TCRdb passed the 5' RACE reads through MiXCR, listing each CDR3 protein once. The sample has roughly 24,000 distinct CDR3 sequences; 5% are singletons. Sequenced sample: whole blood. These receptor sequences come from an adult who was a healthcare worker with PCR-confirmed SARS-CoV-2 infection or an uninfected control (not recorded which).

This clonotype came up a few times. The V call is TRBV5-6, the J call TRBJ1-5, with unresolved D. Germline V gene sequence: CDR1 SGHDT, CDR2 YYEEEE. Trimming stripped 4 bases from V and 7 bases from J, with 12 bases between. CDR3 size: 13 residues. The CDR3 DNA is TGTGCCAGCAGCATCCGTACAGTGCAGCCCCAGCATTTT. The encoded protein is CASSIRTVQPQHF.

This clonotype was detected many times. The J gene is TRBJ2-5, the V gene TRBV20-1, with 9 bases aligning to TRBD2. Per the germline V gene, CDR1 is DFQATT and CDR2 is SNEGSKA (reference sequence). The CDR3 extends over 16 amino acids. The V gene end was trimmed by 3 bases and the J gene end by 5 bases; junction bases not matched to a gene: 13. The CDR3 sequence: CSASWLAGAAGETQYF. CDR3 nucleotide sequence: TGCAGTGCTAGTTGGTTAGCGGGGGCCGCGGGGGAGACCCAGTACTTC.

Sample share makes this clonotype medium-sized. Written as DNA, the CDR3 is TGCAGCGTTGGTAACAGGGGCACAGATACGCAGTATTTT. Amino acids: CSVGNRGTDTQYF. The chain has TRBV29-1 and TRBJ2-3, with D possibly TRBD1 on 6 matching bases. This CDR3 region has 13 residues. Germline V lookup: CDR1 SQVTM, CDR2 ANQGSEA. V gave up 4 bases and J gave up 1 base, with 9 bases separating them.

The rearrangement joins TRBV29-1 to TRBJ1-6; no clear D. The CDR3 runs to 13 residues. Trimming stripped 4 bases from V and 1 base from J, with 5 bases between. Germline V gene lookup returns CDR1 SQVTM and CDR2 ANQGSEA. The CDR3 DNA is TGCAGCGTTGGCACTTCCTATAATTCACCCCTCCACTTT. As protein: CSVGTSYNSPLHF.

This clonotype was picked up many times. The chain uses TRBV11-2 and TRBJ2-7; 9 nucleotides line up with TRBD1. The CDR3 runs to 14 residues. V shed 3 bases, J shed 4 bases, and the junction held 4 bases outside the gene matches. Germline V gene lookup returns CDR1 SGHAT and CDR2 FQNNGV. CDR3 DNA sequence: TGTGCCAGCAGCTTGGGACAGGGACGTTACGAGCAGTACTTC. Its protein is CASSLGQGRYEQYF.

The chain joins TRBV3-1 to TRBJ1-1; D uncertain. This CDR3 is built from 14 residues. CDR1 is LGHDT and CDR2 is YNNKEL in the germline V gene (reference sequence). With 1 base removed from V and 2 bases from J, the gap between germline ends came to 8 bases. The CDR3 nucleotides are TGTGCCAGCAGCCAAGGACAAGTAAACACTGAAGCTTTCTTT. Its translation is CASSQGQVNTEAFF.

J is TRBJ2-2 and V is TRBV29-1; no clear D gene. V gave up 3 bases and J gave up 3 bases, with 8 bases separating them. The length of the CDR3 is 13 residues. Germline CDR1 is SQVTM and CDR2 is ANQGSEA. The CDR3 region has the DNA TGCAGCGTTGACACGACCTACACCGGGGAGCTGTTTTTT. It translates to CSVDTTYTGELFF.

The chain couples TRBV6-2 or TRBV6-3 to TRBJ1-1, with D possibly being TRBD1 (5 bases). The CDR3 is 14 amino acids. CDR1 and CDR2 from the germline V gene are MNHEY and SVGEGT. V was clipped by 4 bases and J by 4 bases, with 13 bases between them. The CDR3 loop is CASSSQGIPTEAFF. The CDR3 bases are TGTGCCAGCAGTTCGCAGGGAATCCCCACTGAAGCTTTCTTT.

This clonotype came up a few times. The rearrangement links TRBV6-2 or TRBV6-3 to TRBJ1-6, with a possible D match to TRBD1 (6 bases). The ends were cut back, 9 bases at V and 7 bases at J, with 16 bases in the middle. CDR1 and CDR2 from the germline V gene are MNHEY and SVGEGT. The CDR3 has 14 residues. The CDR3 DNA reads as TGTGCCAGGGGGGGGGCAGTCCCGAATTCACCCCTCCACTTT. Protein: CARGGAVPNSPLHF.

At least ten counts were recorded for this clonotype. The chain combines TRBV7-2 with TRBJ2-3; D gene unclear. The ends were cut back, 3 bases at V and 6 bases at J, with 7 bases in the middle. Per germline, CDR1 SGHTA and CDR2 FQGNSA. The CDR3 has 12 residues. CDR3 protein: CASSLSMDTQYF. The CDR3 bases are TGTGCCAGCAGCTTGAGTATGGATACGCAGTATTTT. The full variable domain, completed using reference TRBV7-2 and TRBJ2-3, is GAGVSQSPSNKVTEKGKDVELRCDPISGHTALYWYRQSLGQGLEFLIYFQGNSAPDKSGLPSDRFSAERTGGSVSTLTIQRTQQEDSAVYLCASSLSMDTQYFGPGTRLTVL.

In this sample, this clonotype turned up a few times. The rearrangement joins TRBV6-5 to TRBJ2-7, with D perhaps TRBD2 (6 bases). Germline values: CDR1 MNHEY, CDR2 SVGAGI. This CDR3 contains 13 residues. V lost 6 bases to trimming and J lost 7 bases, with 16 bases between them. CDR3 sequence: CASSYTGVWEQYF. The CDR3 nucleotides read TGTGCCAGCAGCTACACGGGGGTGTGGGAGCAGTACTTC.

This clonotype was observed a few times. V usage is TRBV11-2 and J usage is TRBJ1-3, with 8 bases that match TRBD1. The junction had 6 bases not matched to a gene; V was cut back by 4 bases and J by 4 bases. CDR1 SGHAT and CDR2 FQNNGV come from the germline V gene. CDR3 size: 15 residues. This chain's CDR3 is CASSSYRDRGNTIYF. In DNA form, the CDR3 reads TGTGCCAGCAGCTCGTACCGGGACAGGGGAAACACCATATATTTT.

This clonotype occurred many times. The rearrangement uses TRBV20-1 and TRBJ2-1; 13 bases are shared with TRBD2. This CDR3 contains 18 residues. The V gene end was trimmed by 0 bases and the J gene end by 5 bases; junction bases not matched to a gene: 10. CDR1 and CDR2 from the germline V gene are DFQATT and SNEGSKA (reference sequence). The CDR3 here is CSARDSIPGLAGHNEQFF. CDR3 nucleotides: TGCAGTGCTAGAGATTCTATACCGGGACTAGCGGGGCACAATGAGCAGTTCTTC.

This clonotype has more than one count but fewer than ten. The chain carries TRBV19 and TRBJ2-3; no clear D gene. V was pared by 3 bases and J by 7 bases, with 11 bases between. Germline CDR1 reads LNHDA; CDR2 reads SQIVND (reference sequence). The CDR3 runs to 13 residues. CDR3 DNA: TGTGCCAGTAGTATCACCGGGTCTTATACGCAGTATTTT. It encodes CASSITGSYTQYF.

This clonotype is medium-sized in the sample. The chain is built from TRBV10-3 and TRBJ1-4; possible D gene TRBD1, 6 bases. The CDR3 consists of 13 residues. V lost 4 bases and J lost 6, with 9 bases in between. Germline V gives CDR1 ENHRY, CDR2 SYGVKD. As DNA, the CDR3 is TGTGCCATCAGTGGGACAGAGGATGAAAAACTGTTTTTT. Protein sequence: CAISGTEDEKLFF.

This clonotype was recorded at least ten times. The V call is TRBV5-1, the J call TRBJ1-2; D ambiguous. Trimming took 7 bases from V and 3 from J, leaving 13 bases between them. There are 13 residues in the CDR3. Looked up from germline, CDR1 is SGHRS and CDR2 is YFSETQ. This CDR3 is CASDEDGDYGYTF. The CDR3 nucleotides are TGCGCCAGCGACGAAGACGGTGACTATGGCTACACCTTC. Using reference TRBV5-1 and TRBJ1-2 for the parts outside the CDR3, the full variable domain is KAGVTQTPRYLIKTRGQQVTLSCSPISGHRSVSWYQQTPGQGLQFLFEYFSETQRNKGNFPGRFSGRQFSNSRSEMNVSTLELGDSALYLCASDEDGDYGYTFGSGTRLTVV.

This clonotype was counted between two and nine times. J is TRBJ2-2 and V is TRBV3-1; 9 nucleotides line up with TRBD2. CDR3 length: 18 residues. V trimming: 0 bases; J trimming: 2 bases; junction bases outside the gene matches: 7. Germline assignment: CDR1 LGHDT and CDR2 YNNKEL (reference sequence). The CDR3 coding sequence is TGTGCCAGCAGCCAAGACCAGCGTCTAGCGGGAAACACCGGGGAGCTGTTTTTT. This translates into CASSQDQRLAGNTGELFF.

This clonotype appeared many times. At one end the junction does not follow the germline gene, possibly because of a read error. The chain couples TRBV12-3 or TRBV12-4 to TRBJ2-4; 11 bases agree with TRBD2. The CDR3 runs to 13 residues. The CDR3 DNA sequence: TGTGCCAGCAGTGGGGGACTAGCGGCTATTCAATACTTC. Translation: CASSGGLAAIQYF.

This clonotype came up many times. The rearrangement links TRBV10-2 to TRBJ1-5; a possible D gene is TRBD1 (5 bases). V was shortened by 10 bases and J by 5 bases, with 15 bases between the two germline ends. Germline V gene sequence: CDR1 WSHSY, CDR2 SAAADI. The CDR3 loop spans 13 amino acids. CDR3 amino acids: CATRGSSDQPQHF. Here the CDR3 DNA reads TGCGCCACCCGGGGCAGCAGTGATCAGCCCCAGCATTTT.

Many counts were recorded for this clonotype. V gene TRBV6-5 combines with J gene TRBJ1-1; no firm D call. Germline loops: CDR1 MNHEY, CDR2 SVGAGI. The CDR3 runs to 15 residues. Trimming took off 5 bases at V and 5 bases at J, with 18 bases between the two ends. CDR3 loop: CASSKRLVLGTEAFF. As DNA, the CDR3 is TGTGCCAGCAGTAAAAGACTCGTCTTGGGGACTGAAGCTTTCTTT.

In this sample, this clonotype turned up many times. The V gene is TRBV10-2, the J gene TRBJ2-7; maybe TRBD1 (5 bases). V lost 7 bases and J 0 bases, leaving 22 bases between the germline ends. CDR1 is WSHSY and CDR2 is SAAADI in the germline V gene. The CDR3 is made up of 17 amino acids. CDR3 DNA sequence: TGCGCCAGCAAGGGGCTCGGGCCCTCCCTTACCTCCTACGAGCAGTACTTC. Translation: CASKGLGPSLTSYEQYF.

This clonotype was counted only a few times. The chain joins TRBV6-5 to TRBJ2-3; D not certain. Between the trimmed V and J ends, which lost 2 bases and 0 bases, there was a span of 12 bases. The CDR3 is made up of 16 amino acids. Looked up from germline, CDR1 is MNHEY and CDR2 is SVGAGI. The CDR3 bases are TGTGCCAGCAGTTACGAGGCAGCCTCTAGCACAGATACGCAGTATTTT. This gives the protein CASSYEAASSTDTQYF.

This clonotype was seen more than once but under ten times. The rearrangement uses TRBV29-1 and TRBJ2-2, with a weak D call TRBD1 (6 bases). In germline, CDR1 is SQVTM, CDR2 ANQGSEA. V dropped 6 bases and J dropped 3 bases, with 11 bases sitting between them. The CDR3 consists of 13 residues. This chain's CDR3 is CSVTGGDTGELFF. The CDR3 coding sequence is TGCAGCGTGACTGGGGGCGACACCGGGGAGCTGTTTTTT.

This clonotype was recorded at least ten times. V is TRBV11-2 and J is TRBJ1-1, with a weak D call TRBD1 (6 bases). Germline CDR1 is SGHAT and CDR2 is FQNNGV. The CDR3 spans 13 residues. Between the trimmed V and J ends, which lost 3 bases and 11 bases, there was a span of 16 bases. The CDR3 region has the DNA TGTGCCAGCAGCTTTGGACAGAATCGAGGGGCTTTCTTT. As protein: CASSFGQNRGAFF.

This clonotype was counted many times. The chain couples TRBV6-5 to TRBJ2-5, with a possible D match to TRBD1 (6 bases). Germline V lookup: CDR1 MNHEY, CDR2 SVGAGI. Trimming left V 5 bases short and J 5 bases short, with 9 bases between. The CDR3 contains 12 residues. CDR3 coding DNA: TGTGCCAGCAGTGGGGGCCACGAGACCCAGTACTTC. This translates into CASSGGHETQYF.